These 22 T cell receptor beta chains were all obtained from the same sample, sequenced in a study of molecular identifiers for immune sequencing clone quantification. TCRdb called the PCR reads again in MiXCR, with one record for every CDR3 protein. The sample holds approximately 630,000 distinct CDR3 sequences; roughly 25% are singletons and the top ten take 0.7% to 0.95%. Sequencing used naive CD8+ T cells from blood, with Jurkat cell RNA spiked in. Subset in this sample: FACS-sorted CD8+CD4-CCR7+CD45RA+ naive T cells. These receptor sequences come from a human donor in good health. Some libraries in this study had Jurkat cell RNA spiked in.

This clonotype was picked up a small number of times. The genes are TRBV20-1 and TRBJ2-7, with unresolved D. This CDR3 contains 13 residues. Trimming took 1 base from V and 0 from J, leaving 7 bases between them. The germline CDR1 and CDR2 sequences are DFQATT and SNEGSKA (reference sequence). The CDR3 loop is CSARVRASYEQYF. The DNA of the CDR3 is TGCAGTGCTAGAGTTCGGGCCTCCTACGAGCAGTACTTC.

For this clonotype: This may stem from a read error, because a much larger clone lies one nucleotide away. This chain links TRBV12-3 or TRBV12-4 with TRBJ1-6; a possible D gene is TRBD1 (5 bases). CDR3 length: 16 amino acids. Trimming stripped 5 bases from V and 7 bases from J, with 18 bases between. CDR3 sequence reads: CASSGGVKGWNSPLHF. CDR3 bases: TGTGCCAGCAGTGGGGGAGTGAAGGGTTGGAATTCACCCCTCCACTTT.

There are many counts of this clonotype. This chain joins TRBV20-1 and TRBJ2-2; the D gene could be TRBD1 or TRBD2 (5 bases each). V lost 6 bases, J lost 0 bases, and 11 bases lay in between. The CDR3 extends over 14 amino acids. Germline values: CDR1 DFQATT, CDR2 SNEGSKA (reference sequence). CDR3 region: CSASGTSNTGELFF. The CDR3 coding sequence is TGCAGTGCCTCCGGGACGTCGAACACCGGGGAGCTGTTTTTT.

This clonotype has at least ten counts. The V and J genes are TRBV27 and TRBJ2-3; tentative D call: TRBD2 (8 bases). This CDR3 spans 16 amino acids. The germline V gene has CDR1 MNHEY and CDR2 SMNVEV (reference sequence). The ends were cut back, 4 bases at V and 4 bases at J, with 18 bases in the middle. The CDR3 spells CASSSTGTRGPDTQYF. The CDR3 coding sequence is TGTGCCAGCAGTTCAACCGGGACTAGGGGGCCAGATACGCAGTATTTT.

With respect to this clonotype: Because it lacks the conserved phenylalanine or tryptophan at the end, this CDR3 is likely a read error. CDR3 DNA: TGCGCCAGCAGCCTTGAGCATGCAGGGACCAACCTCTACGAGCAGTACCTC. This translates into CASSLEHAGTNLYEQYL. The chain combines TRBV5-1 with TRBJ2-7, with D tentatively TRBD1 or TRBD2 (5 bases each). This CDR3 contains 17 residues. Germline loops: CDR1 SGHRS, CDR2 YFSETQ. V lost 4 bases to trimming and J lost 3 bases, with 23 bases between them.

This clonotype was recorded a few times. The J gene is TRBJ2-2, the V gene TRBV27; 9 bases are a match to TRBD2. The CDR3 covers 15 residues. Germline V gives CDR1 MNHEY, CDR2 SMNVEV (reference sequence). V shed 3 bases and J 7 bases; nucleotides not matched to a gene: 6. The DNA of the CDR3 is TGTGCCAGCAGTTTCGGGGTAGCGGGAGACGGGGAGCTGTTTTTT. This sequence encodes CASSFGVAGDGELFF.

As concerns this clonotype: A read error may account for a junction end that differs from germline. The chain uses TRBV5-1 and TRBJ1-1, with 7 bases fitting TRBD1. Germline CDR1 SGHRS, CDR2 YFSETQ. The CDR3 is 16 residues long. The CDR3 sequence is CARSLEGGDSHTEAFF. CDR3 coding DNA: TGCGCCCGCAGCTTGGAGGGGGGGGACAGTCACACTGAAGCTTTCTTT.

As to this clonotype: A read error may explain this, as a much larger clone is one base away. This chain uses TRBV7-9 with TRBJ2-5; D assignment may be TRBD1 or TRBD2 (5 bases each). The length of the CDR3 is 15 residues. The germline V gene has CDR1 SEHNR and CDR2 FQNEAQ (reference sequence). The ends were cut back, 5 bases at V and 5 bases at J, with 18 bases in the middle. The CDR3 region has the DNA TGTGCCAGCAGCGGGGACCGGGTCCGCTTGGAGACCCAGTACTTC. Its translation: CASSGDRVRLETQYF.

The chain joins TRBV12-3 or TRBV12-4 to TRBJ1-5, with D unclear. The V end lost 3 bases, the J end lost 11 bases, and 14 bases lay between the germline ends. The CDR3 spans 13 residues. The CDR3: CASSFGNSPAQHF. CDR3 sequence (DNA): TGTGCCAGCAGTTTTGGAAACTCCCCGGCCCAGCATTTT.

This clonotype has only a few counts. The chain uses TRBV7-9 and TRBJ2-1; TRBD2 agrees at 9 bases. The CDR3 loop spans 17 amino acids. The J segment lost 8 bases and the V segment lost 1 base, leaving 12 bases of the junction unmatched. The germline gives CDR1 SEHNR, CDR2 FQNEAQ (reference sequence). The CDR3 coding sequence is TGTGCCAGCAGCTTAGAAGTTGTCCTAGCGGGACTCGATGAGCAGTTCTTC. As protein: CASSLEVVLAGLDEQFF.

At least ten counts were recorded for this clonotype. J is TRBJ2-3 and V is TRBV14, with a tentative D call TRBD2 (7 bases). This CDR3 comprises 15 residues. Germline assignment: CDR1 SGHDN and CDR2 FVKESK. Trimming left V 4 bases short and J 1 base short, with 12 bases between. The CDR3 loop is CASSRRGGGTDTQYF. The CDR3 nucleotides read TGTGCCAGCAGCCGTAGGGGGGGCGGCACAGATACGCAGTATTTT.

Concerning this clonotype: One junction end disagrees with the germline gene, perhaps due to a read error. The J gene is TRBJ2-1, the V gene TRBV6-2 or TRBV6-3; 8 nucleotides line up with TRBD2. Germline CDR1 is MNHEY and CDR2 is SVGEGT. This CDR3 spans 16 amino acids. The CDR3, as DNA: TGTGCCAACAGTTACCAAAGCGGGAGTCTAGGGAATGAGCAGTTCTTC. Translated: CANSYQSGSLGNEQFF.

This clonotype appeared a few times. V gene TRBV13 combines with J gene TRBJ1-2, with 7 nucleotides matching TRBD1. CDR1 and CDR2 (germline): PRHDT, FYEKMQ (reference sequence). The junction had 5 bases not matched to a gene; V was cut back by 1 base and J by 3 bases. The CDR3 has 15 residues. CDR3: CASSLVSGGDYGYTF. Written as DNA, the CDR3 is TGTGCCAGCAGCTTAGTGTCAGGGGGGGACTATGGCTACACCTTC.

Concerning this clonotype: A single base separates this from a much larger clone, so it may be a read error. V and J are TRBV7-9 and TRBJ2-2, with unresolved D. CDR1 and CDR2 from the germline V gene are SEHNR and FQNEAQ (reference sequence). Between the trimmed V and J ends, which lost 4 bases and 1 base, there was a span of 13 bases. The CDR3 is made up of 16 amino acids. In DNA, the CDR3 is TGTGCCAGCAGCTCAGGAAAGACGAAGAACACCGGGGAGCTGTTTTTT. Translating gives CASSSGKTKNTGELFF.

As to this clonotype: An end of the junction differs from the germline gene, which may be a read error. The V call is TRBV11-2, the J call TRBJ1-1; D remains ambiguous. This CDR3 contains 13 residues. The germline gives CDR1 SGHAT, CDR2 FQNNGV. CDR3 region: CAGSPIWGTEAFF. In DNA, the CDR3 is TGTGCCGGCAGCCCCATTTGGGGCACTGAAGCTTTCTTT.

There are many counts of this clonotype. The chain combines TRBV6-5 with TRBJ2-7; perhaps TRBD1 as D (7 bases). This CDR3 is 13 amino acids long. Germline V gene lookup returns CDR1 MNHEY and CDR2 SVGAGI. The V and J ends lost 5 bases and 7 bases respectively, with 15 bases between them. Written as DNA, the CDR3 is TGTGCCAGCAGTCCAGGGGGGCCCCTGGAGCAGTACTTC. Residues: CASSPGGPLEQYF.

Comment on this clonotype: A clone one base away is much larger, so this may be a read error. The chain recombines TRBV20-1 with TRBJ1-1; D ambiguous. This CDR3 comprises 14 residues. V shed 0 bases and J shed 4 bases, with 12 bases lying between them. Germline V lookup: CDR1 DFQATT, CDR2 SNEGSKA (reference sequence). The CDR3 sequence: CSARDGVHSTEAFF. DNA for the CDR3: TGCAGTGCTAGAGACGGGGTTCATAGCACTGAAGCTTTCTTT.

Many counts were recorded for this clonotype. J is TRBJ1-2 and V is TRBV4-3; D call uncertain. This CDR3 contains 15 residues. Deletions cut 0 bases from V and 2 bases from J, with 10 bases between. Germline V gene sequence: CDR1 LGHNA, CDR2 YSLEER. For the CDR3, the DNA is TGCGCCAGCAGCCAAGATCCACAGCCAAACTATGGCTACACCTTC. It translates to CASSQDPQPNYGYTF.

This clonotype has ten or more counts. The chain employs TRBV28 and TRBJ2-3; D gene uncertain. Germline CDR1 is MDHEN and CDR2 is SYDVKM. There are 13 residues in the CDR3. Trimming shortened V by 7 bases and J by 4 bases, and 12 bases separated the two germline ends. CDR3 bases: TGTGCCAGCATGGCTAATTTTCCAGATACGCAGTATTTT. It encodes CASMANFPDTQYF.

V gene TRBV30 combines with J gene TRBJ1-5; TRBD1 aligns across 7 bases. Germline-derived CDR1 and CDR2 are GTSNPN and SVGIG (reference sequence). The V segment lost 0 bases and the J segment 6 bases; nucleotides outside the gene matches: 8. This CDR3 has 15 residues. For the CDR3, the DNA is TGTGCCTGGAGTGTACGACAGGGCGAGAGTCAGCCCCAGCATTTT. It translates to CAWSVRQGESQPQHF.

This clonotype was detected many times. This chain uses TRBV11-2 with TRBJ2-3; no definite D call. This CDR3 region has 11 residues. The germline V gene encodes CDR1 SGHAT and CDR2 FQNNGV. V was pared by 4 bases and J by 5 bases, with 4 bases between. CDR3 nucleotides: TGTGCCAGCAGCTCCCTAGATACGCAGTATTTT. Protein sequence: CASSSLDTQYF.

Details on this clonotype: At one end, the junction sequence differs from germline, possibly due to a read error. Here the CDR3 DNA reads TGTGCCGGCAGCTTAGGTACCTACGAGCAGTACTTC. Translating it yields CAGSLGTYEQYF. The J gene is TRBJ2-7, the V gene TRBV7-9; D ambiguous. From germline, CDR1 is SEHNR and CDR2 FQNEAQ (reference sequence). This CDR3 spans 12 amino acids. Supplemented by reference TRBV7-9 and TRBJ2-7, the full variable domain reads DTGVSQNPRHKITKRGQNVTFRCDPISEHNRLYWYRQTLGQGPEFLTYFQNEAQLEKSRLLSDRFSAERPKGSFSTLEIQRTEQGDSAMYLCAGSLGTYEQYFGPGTRLTVT.